What follows are 3 T cell receptor beta chains derived from one specimen sequenced in a study of OX40 agonist ivuxolimab in advanced cancers. Profiling relied on immunoSEQ multiplex PCR, and the TCRdb table lists in-frame clones only, not all of them. Here the sample spans around 77,000 clones, around nine tenths being singletons. The specimen was CD4+ or CD8+ T cells sorted from blood, collected in a trial of the OX40 agonist ivuxolimab. These receptors all stem from an adult with an advanced solid tumor such as melanoma, head and neck, liver or kidney cancer.

V usage is TRBV19 and J usage is TRBJ1-2; TRBD1 might be the D (6 bases). The germline V gene encodes CDR1 LNHDA and CDR2 SQIVND (reference sequence). The V end was cut by 2 bases, the J end by 4 bases, with 14 bases between. The CDR3 runs to 15 residues. The CDR3 sequence is CASSISTGLSYGYTF. The CDR3, as DNA: TGTGCCAGTAGTATATCAACAGGGTTGTCCTATGGCTACACCTTC.

The CDR3 reads CATRQGFTDTQYF. The CDR3 DNA follows: TGTGCCACCCGACAGGGGTTCACAGATACGCAGTATTTT. The chain has TRBV6-1 and TRBJ2-3, with 8 nucleotides matching TRBD1. CDR3 length: 13 amino acids. V lost 10 bases and J lost 2; bases outside the gene matches: 5. The V gene's germline CDR1 is MNHNS and CDR2 SASEGT.

This sequence joins TRBV6-5 and TRBJ2-1, with 7 positions matching TRBD2. The J segment lost 4 bases and the V segment lost 2 bases, leaving 8 bases of the junction unmatched. The CDR3 is 16 residues long. CDR1 is MNHEY and CDR2 is SVGAGI in the germline V gene. The CDR3: CASSYGAGRGYNEQFF. The CDR3 bases are TGTGCCAGCAGTTACGGAGCGGGAAGGGGATACAATGAGCAGTTCTTC.